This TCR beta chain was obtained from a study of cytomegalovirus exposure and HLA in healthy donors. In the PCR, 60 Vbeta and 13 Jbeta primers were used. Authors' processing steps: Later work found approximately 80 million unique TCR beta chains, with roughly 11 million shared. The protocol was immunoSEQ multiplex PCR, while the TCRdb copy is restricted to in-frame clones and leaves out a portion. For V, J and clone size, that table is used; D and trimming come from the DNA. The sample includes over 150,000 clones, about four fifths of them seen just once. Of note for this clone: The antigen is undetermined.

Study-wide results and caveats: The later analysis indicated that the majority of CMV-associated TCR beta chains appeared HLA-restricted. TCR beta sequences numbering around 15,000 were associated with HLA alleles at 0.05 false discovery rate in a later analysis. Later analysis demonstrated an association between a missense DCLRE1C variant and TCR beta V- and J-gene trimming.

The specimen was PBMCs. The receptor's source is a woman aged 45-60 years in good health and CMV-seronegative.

The CDR3 DNA is TGTGCCACCAGCAGAGCTCGGGGTAGCGGGGCAACCTACAATGAGCAGTTCTTC. Residues: CATSRARGSGATYNEQFF. This chain joins TRBV15 and TRBJ2-1, with 8 bases identical to TRBD2. The CDR3 has 18 amino acids. V was clipped by 1 base and J by 2 bases; unmatched bases: 10. Germline values: CDR1 LNHNV, CDR2 YYDKDF (reference sequence). The full variable domain, rest sourced from reference TRBV15 and TRBJ2-1, is DAMVIQNPRYQVTQFGKPVTLSCSQTLNHNVMYWYQQKSSQAPKLLFHYYDKDFNNEADTPDNFQSRRPNTSFCFLDIRSPGLGDTAMYLCATSRARGSGATYNEQFFGPGTRLTVL.